The clone carrying this T cell receptor (beta chain) was seen ten or more times. Its antigen is undetermined. Germline CDR1 and CDR2: KGHSH and LQKENI. V lost 5 bases, J lost 2 bases, and 5 bases stayed unmatched. The CDR3 totals 15 residues. Amplification of the TCR beta CDR3 (from genomic DNA) was done by two-round multiplex PCR. Every TRBV and TRBJ gene had its own specific primer in first-round PCR. TCRdb called the multiplex PCR reads again in MiXCR, with one record for every CDR3 protein. The data contain more than 25,000 distinct CDR3 sequences, 25% to 40% of them singletons. These data belong to a study of prognosis after radiotherapy for stage I lung cancer. Regarding the study as a whole: Differing TRBV and TRBJ gene usage was reportedly seen between patients with and without metastases.

V and J are TRBV18 and TRBJ1-3, with 8 bases identical to TRBD1. The clonotype originates from a donor over 45 with non-small cell lung cancer. Source: PBMCs, taken before or after stereotactic body radiation therapy (not recorded which). CDR3 protein: CASSTRTGTGNTIYF. The CDR3 nucleotides read TGTGCCAGCTCAACCCGGACAGGGACTGGAAACACCATATATTTT.